The 8 T cell receptor beta chains below come from one sample, sequenced in a study of blood T cell repertoires in COVID-19. Repertoires were generated with immunoSEQ multiplex PCR, while TCRdb's copy carries only in-frame clones and drops some. This sample has 90,000 to 100,000 clones, with around 87% found just once. Material for sequencing was peripheral blood. The receptor set was obtained from a human donor in a cohort sampled during active COVID-19.

The chain uses TRBV9 and TRBJ1-2, with 12 nucleotides matching TRBD1. Unmatched junction bases numbered 9, after V lost 0 bases and J lost 6 bases. The CDR3 contains 17 residues. Germline lookup yields CDR1 SGDLS and CDR2 YYNGEE. The CDR3 reads CASSVEGQGAIKDGYTF. The DNA for the CDR3 is TGTGCCAGCAGCGTAGAGGGACAGGGGGCGATCAAAGATGGCTACACCTTC. The variable domain in full, with the rest retrieved from reference TRBV9 and TRBJ1-2, is DSGVTQTPKHLITATGQRVTLRCSPRSGDLSVYWYQQSLDQGLQFLIQYYNGEERAKGNILERFSAQQFPDLHSELNLSSLELGDSALYFCASSVEGQGAIKDGYTFGSGTRLTVV.

The J gene is TRBJ2-1, the V gene TRBV7-2; tentative D call: TRBD1 (6 bases). Looked up from germline, CDR1 is SGHTA and CDR2 is FQGNSA. The CDR3 runs to 15 residues. V lost 1 base to trimming and J lost 6 bases, with 13 bases between them. CDR3 region: CASSLEQGWVNEQFF. CDR3 DNA: TGTGCCAGCAGCTTAGAACAGGGATGGGTCAATGAGCAGTTCTTC.

This clone was detected once. The CDR3 here is CAWSPGLPNNEQFF. The CDR3 coding sequence is TGTGCCTGGAGCCCGGGACTACCTAACAATGAGCAGTTCTTC. The rearrangement links TRBV30 to TRBJ2-1; TRBD2 matches at 7 bases. V lost 3 bases and J lost 5; bases outside the gene matches: 7. The CDR3 is 14 residues long. Germline V lookup: CDR1 GTSNPN, CDR2 SVGIG (reference sequence).

The CDR3 is CASSFPRPEGAEQYF. DNA of the CDR3: TGTGCCAGCAGTTTCCCGCGTCCGGAGGGAGCCGAGCAGTACTTC. V gene TRBV28 combines with J gene TRBJ2-7; D possibly corresponds to TRBD2 (6 bases). V was trimmed by 3 bases and J by 6 bases, leaving 18 bases between them. Per the germline V gene, CDR1 is MDHEN and CDR2 is SYDVKM. The CDR3 totals 15 residues.

This rearrangement joins TRBV6-1 to TRBJ2-3; 13 bases agree with TRBD2. The germline V gene encodes CDR1 MNHNS and CDR2 SASEGT. V trimming: 4 bases; J trimming: 0 bases; junction bases outside the gene matches: 4. The CDR3 spans 17 residues. CDR3 DNA sequence: TGTGCCAGCAGTGCCCAACTAGCGGGGGGGAGCACAGATACGCAGTATTTT. This gives the protein CASSAQLAGGSTDTQYF.

The chain joins TRBV24-1 to TRBJ2-1; 11 bases are shared with TRBD2. Germline assignment: CDR1 KGHDR and CDR2 SFDVKD. The CDR3 is 18 residues long. J lost 7 bases, V lost 4 bases, and 14 bases had no gene match. The CDR3 nucleotides are TGTGCCACCAGTGACTCTCATGCGTCTAGCGGGAGGTCAAATGAGCAGTTCTTC. This codes for CATSDSHASSGRSNEQFF.

The V and J genes are TRBV11-2 and TRBJ2-7; 10 positions match TRBD1. The V gene's germline CDR1 is SGHAT and CDR2 FQNNGV. J lost 4 bases, V lost 1 base, and 4 bases had no gene match. There are 15 residues in the CDR3. Here the CDR3 reads CASSLGTGGTYEQYF. The CDR3 coding sequence is TGTGCCAGCAGCTTAGGGACAGGGGGTACGTACGAGCAGTACTTC.

This chain joins TRBV5-4 and TRBJ2-5; a weak D match, TRBD2 (5 bases). The germline V gene has CDR1 SGHNT and CDR2 YYREEE (reference sequence). V lost 4 bases and J 5 bases, leaving 18 bases between the germline ends. The length of the CDR3 is 15 residues. As DNA, the CDR3 is TGTGCCAGCAGCAGTCCGACCCAGCCGGGGGAGACCCAGTACTTC. Translation gives CASSSPTQPGETQYF. The whole variable domain, remainder taken from reference TRBV5-4 and TRBJ2-5, is ETGVTQSPTHLIKTRGQQVTLRCSSQSGHNTVSWYQQALGQGPQFIFQYYREEENGRGNFPPRFSGLQFPNYSSELNVNALELDDSALYLCASSSPTQPGETQYFGPGTRLLVL.